This T cell receptor (beta chain) stems from a study of CD8 T cells in Susac syndrome (dated by TCRdb to about 2019). Looking at the study overall: The study used repertoire sequencing to test whether antigen drove CD8+ T cell activation and differentiation in Susac syndrome. General findings and caveats noted by the study authors: The study acknowledged that relatively few individuals were included in the TCR sequencing and HLA analysis.

Note on this clonotype: Its antigen is still unknown. Qualities for individual bases were not recorded, and no much larger clone is one base off.

V is reduced by 1 base and J by 0 bases, leaving a spacing of 7 bases between them. As encoded in the germline V gene (reference sequence), CDR1 is LGHDT while CDR2 is YNNKEL. The CDR3 spans 15 residues, from the cysteine through the phenylalanine. Kept here is only the CDR3 DNA, which spans 45 bases and is read in frame from base 1. Peripheral blood CD8+ and CD4+ T cells from healthy donors, Susac syndrome patients and multiple sclerosis patients were profiled by high-throughput TCR beta sequencing. Healthy donors were age- and sex-matched controls. Bulk CD8+ and CD4+ T cells were purified by magnetic negative isolation, while CD8+ TEMRA cells were enriched using FACS. Blood was drawn into EDTA tubes, processed within 24 hours, and PBMCs were isolated by density gradient centrifugation. PBMCs destined for TCR sequencing were cryopreserved in liquid nitrogen and later thawed in a 37 °C water bath. The sorted or isolated CD4+, CD8+ and CD8+ TEMRA cells reached a purity of at least 90%.

RNA was extracted using the RNeasy kit, and about 0.45 to 1 ug of the RNA was reverse transcribed with random hexamers. The immunoSEQ multiplex PCR assay, covering 54 Vbeta and 13 Jbeta segments, was used to amplify TCR beta CDR3 regions. PCR amplification bias was corrected using a synthetic template baseline for primer optimization and computational correction. In the authors' own workflow: Reads were annotated to V, D and J genes per IMGT and analyzed with immunoSEQ Analyzer, keeping only productive sequences. Clonality was computed as one minus Shannon entropy normalized by log2 of the number of productive unique sequences. For each patient and control, public and private clones were evaluated within the 100 most prevalent clones. A clone was defined as Susac-specific if it was absent from the healthy and MS cohorts, from over a thousand published viral clones and from other ImmuneACCESS disease sequences. TCRdb itself trimmed the public reads at Q25 with fastp, ran MiXCR and retained productive beta chains. Identical CDR3 protein sequences are pooled into one entry, listed with their most common genes and DNA. The V and J calls follow TCRdb's processing rather than the paper's. The sample contains about 160,000 distinct CDR3 sequences, under 95% of them found a single time. Approximately 0.082% of the sample is in the top ten clones.

The sequencing sample was made of CD4+ T cells from PBMCs. The sequence joins TRBV3-1 to TRBJ2-1; confidence is insufficient to name the D gene. This sequence was found in a human donor in good health. The nucleotide sequence is given as TGTGCCAGCAGCCAAGGTTCGAGCTCCTACAATGAGCAGTTCTTC. Translated, this gives CASSQGSSSYNEQFF.